Listed below are T cell receptor beta chains from one sample, sequenced in a study of blood T cells in healthy people across ages. TCRdb ran MiXCR on the 5' RACE reads and lists one entry per CDR3 protein. The table has roughly 800,000 distinct CDR3 sequences, about three fifths seen once. The sample comprised blood. The receptor set was obtained from a young man in good health. Each CDR3 is given with its conserved first and last residue. D genes are given only for firm matches. Clone size is stated in some rows and not others, as once, few, many or a class when expanded.

abundance | j_gene | len | d_gene | v_gene | CDR3nt | CDR3aa
- | TRBJ2-1 | 16 | - | TRBV6-2/TRBV6-3 | TGTGCCAGCAGTTACTCGAACCTCCCTCCCGTGGATGAGCAGTTCTTC | CASSYSNLPPVDEQFF
few | TRBJ2-7 | 17 | - | TRBV10-3 | TGTGCCATCAGTGAGTCGAGTCCAGGCATGCCCCCCTACGAGCAGTACTTC | CAISESSPGMPPYEQYF
- | TRBJ2-7 | 16 | - | TRBV21-1 | TGTGCCAACGAGGGTGGAGGATTCTTTAGATCCTACGAGCAGTACTTC | CANEGGGFFRSYEQYF
- | TRBJ2-3 | 17 | TRBD1 | TRBV20-1 | TGCAGTGCTAGAGATACCGGGACAGGGGATTCGACAGATACGCAGTATTTT | CSARDTGTGDSTDTQYF
- | TRBJ2-7 | 15 | - | TRBV18 | TGTGCCAGCTCACCAGGCGAGGGTGGCTCCTACGAGCAGTACTTC | CASSPGEGGSYEQYF
- | TRBJ2-3 | 16 | TRBD2 | TRBV7-8 | TGTGCCAGCAGCTTAAAACTAGCGGAGGGGGCAGATACGCAGTATTTT | CASSLKLAEGADTQYF
few | TRBJ2-1 | 15 | - | TRBV20-1 | TGCAGTGCCACGCGGGCGGACCTCCCAACGAATGAGCAGTTCTTC | CSATRADLPTNEQFF
- | TRBJ1-1 | 13 | - | TRBV20-1 | TGCAGTGCTAGAGACAGGGATAAGATAAAAGCTTTCTTT | CSARDRDKIKAFF
- | TRBJ2-7 | 15 | TRBD2 | TRBV20-1 | TGCAGTGTCTTTCCCTTAGCGGGAACCGCCTACGAGCAGTACTTC | CSVFPLAGTAYEQYF
- | TRBJ2-4 | 12 | - | TRBV9 | TGTGCCAGCAGCATCGAGTCGGGGGAGCAGTACTTC | CASSIESGEQYF
- | TRBJ2-1 | 17 | - | TRBV20-1 | TGCAGTGCTAGCGGGACTCAATTGCTTGGCTCCTACAATGAGCAGTTCTTC | CSASGTQLLGSYNEQFF
- | TRBJ2-1 | 12 | - | TRBV11-2 | TGTGCCAGCAGCTTAGACTATACTGTACAGTTCTTC | CASSLDYTVQFF
once | TRBJ1-4 | 15 | - | TRBV12-3/TRBV12-4 | TGTGCCAGCAGTTTACAAGGGCCTGCTAATGAAAAACTGTTTTTT | CASSLQGPANEKLFF
- | TRBJ1-2 | 14 | - | TRBV29-1 | TGCAGCGCCTGGGGCCAGAACTATAACTATGGCTACACCTTC | CSAWGQNYNYGYTF
few | TRBJ2-1 | 12 | TRBD2 | TRBV5-1 | TGCGCCAGCACCGGACTAGCATATGAGCAGTTCTTC | CASTGLAYEQFF
- | TRBJ2-1 | 16 | TRBD2 | TRBV4-3 | TGCGCCAGCAGCCACCAGGGAGGGCCTCGGGACAATGAGCAGTTCTTC | CASSHQGGPRDNEQFF
- | TRBJ2-3 | 15 | - | TRBV4-1 | TGCGCCAGCAGTAAATCTCAGGATCCCCGGGATACGCAGTATTTT | CASSKSQDPRDTQYF
- | TRBJ2-3 | 12 | TRBD1 | TRBV6-5 | TGTGCCAGCAGTTGCCCCACGGGACAGGAGTATTTT | CASSCPTGQEYF
few | TRBJ2-7 | 13 | - | TRBV6-5 | TGTGCCAGCAGTCCCTTTAGGGGGTACGAGCAGTACTTC | CASSPFRGYEQYF
- | TRBJ1-2 | 14 | - | TRBV6-1 | TGTGCCAGCAGTGTAAGGCAGGACCTTAGAGGCTACACCTTC | CASSVRQDLRGYTF
- | TRBJ2-6 | 19 | TRBD1 | TRBV13 | TGTGCCAGCAGCCAAGCCCATGGGACAGATCCCTCTGGGGCCAACGTCCTGACTTTC | CASSQAHGTDPSGANVLTF
- | TRBJ2-1 | 16 | TRBD2 | TRBV5-1 | TGCGCCAGCAGCTCGGGGCGGGAGGGCCTGTACAATGAGCAGTTCTTC | CASSSGREGLYNEQFF
few | TRBJ2-7 | 13 | - | TRBV10-2 | TGCGCCAGCAGTGAACAGAGCTCCTACGAGCAGTACTTC | CASSEQSSYEQYF
- | TRBJ1-2 | 14 | - | TRBV20-1 | TGCAGTGCAAAAGGGGTGACGGACGGGGATGGCTACACCTTC | CSAKGVTDGDGYTF